This T cell receptor (beta chain) came from a study of T cells in Graves' hyperthyroidism and ophthalmopathy. Ten or more counts support this clonotype. Deletions cut 7 bases from V and 1 base from J, with 7 bases between. The CDR3 is 12 amino acids. From germline, CDR1 is MNHNS and CDR2 SASEGT. There were TCR beta CDR3 regions amplified from RNA transcripts. The HTBI primer set drove a first-round RT-PCR of the TCR CDR3. TCRdb re-called the multiplex PCR reads through MiXCR, storing one row per CDR3 protein. The sample has 730,000 or so distinct CDR3 sequences; 18% are singletons. The V gene is TRBV6-1, the J gene TRBJ1-1, with D perhaps TRBD1 (5 bases). The specimen was blood. The receptor was derived from a woman in her forties or fifties with Graves' hyperthyroidism that later progressed to Graves' ophthalmopathy. CDR3 DNA sequence: TGTGCCAGCAAAGGGGAGAACACTGAAGCTTTCTTT. It specifies CASKGENTEAFF.